The 5 T cell receptor beta chains listed next were all sequenced from one sample in a study of CD8 T cells in Susac syndrome. Reverse transcription used roughly 0.5 to 1 ug RNA and random hexamers. TCRdb re-called the immunoSEQ multiplex PCR reads through MiXCR, storing one row per CDR3 protein. The table has 100,000 or so distinct CDR3 sequences, just under 95% seen once. Sequencing was carried out using CD8+ T cells from PBMCs. Source of these receptors: a human donor in good health.

The gene calls are TRBV29-1 and TRBJ2-3, with 7 nucleotides matching TRBD2. The CDR3 runs to 14 residues. Trimming cost V 6 bases and J 4 bases; bases outside gene matches: 10. CDR1 SQVTM and CDR2 ANQGSEA come from the germline V gene. CDR3 coding DNA: TGCAGCGTAACGACTAGCTCCCCCGCAGATACGCAGTATTTT. This sequence encodes CSVTTSSPADTQYF.

In DNA, the CDR3 is TGTGCCAGCTGTCGGGAGCCACGCAATGAGCAGTTCTTC. Translating gives CASCREPRNEQFF. The rearrangement links TRBV18 to TRBJ2-1, with a weak D call TRBD2 (6 bases). Between the trimmed V and J ends, which lost 7 bases and 6 bases, there was a span of 13 bases. The CDR3 extends over 13 amino acids. In germline, CDR1 is KGHSH, CDR2 LQKENI.

This clonotype was found once. The chain combines TRBV5-1 with TRBJ2-1; D remains ambiguous. The ends were cut back, 0 bases at V and 5 bases at J, with 9 bases in the middle. The length of the CDR3 is 14 residues. The germline V gene encodes CDR1 SGHRS and CDR2 YFSETQ. The CDR3 region is CASSLVPPHNEQFF. The CDR3, as DNA: TGCGCCAGCAGCTTGGTCCCACCTCACAATGAGCAGTTCTTC.

This chain links TRBV29-1 with TRBJ1-1; D is ambiguous. Germline V gene data show CDR1 as SQVTM and CDR2 as ANQGSEA. Trimming cost V 1 base and J 5 bases, with 8 bases left between them. The CDR3 covers 12 residues. CDR3 residues: CSVEGAVTEAFF. The CDR3 region has the DNA TGCAGCGTTGAAGGAGCCGTAACTGAAGCTTTCTTT.

This sequence joins TRBV4-1 and TRBJ1-1, with D uncertain. The CDR3 is made up of 14 amino acids. Germline CDR1 MGHRA, CDR2 YSYEKL. V was shortened by 5 bases and J by 1 base, with 11 bases between the two germline ends. CDR3 nucleotide sequence: TGCGCCAGCAGCATCCAGGAGACGAACACTGAAGCTTTCTTT. It specifies CASSIQETNTEAFF.